This T cell receptor beta chain was retrieved from a study of CD8 T cells in Susac syndrome. Reverse transcription of roughly 0.5 to 1 ug RNA used random hexamers. TCRdb reprocessed the immunoSEQ multiplex PCR reads with MiXCR, giving one entry per CDR3 protein. The sample lists about 200,000 distinct CDR3 sequences, 75% to 95% occurring once. Germline CDR1 is DFQATT and CDR2 is SNEGSKA (reference sequence). The V and J ends lost 0 bases and 6 bases, in that order; junction bases with no gene match: 7. The CDR3 spans 15 residues. The TCR sequence derives from a human donor with Susac syndrome. The chain has TRBV20-1 and TRBJ2-3; 9 nucleotides line up with TRBD2. Sequencing was carried out using CD4+ T cells from PBMCs. The CDR3 DNA follows: TGCAGTGCTAGAGACCTAGCGGGAACATTCGATACGCAGTATTTT. Its protein product is CSARDLAGTFDTQYF.